The clone carrying this TCR beta chain was picked up many times. This sample is part of a study of metastatic and nonmetastatic thyroid tumors. Trimming stripped 2 bases from V and 1 base from J, with 8 bases between. The CDR3 length is 15 residues. Germline-derived CDR1 and CDR2 are LGHNA and YNFKEQ. Using MiXCR, TCRdb re-called clones from the PCR reads. This table has about 45,000 clones, less than 5% appearing once. Every patient was untreated before thyroid surgery. Sequenced: blood. V gene TRBV4-2 combines with J gene TRBJ2-2; the D gene is possibly TRBD2 (6 bases). This TCR derives from a female donor with papillary thyroid cancer or a benign thyroid nodule (not recorded which). Some clones in this sample may be carry-over from other donors' samples. In nucleotides, the CDR3 is TGTGCCAGCAGCCAAACGGGAGAGAACACCGGGGAGCTGTTTTTT. It encodes CASSQTGENTGELFF.